The 16 T cell receptor beta chains below all came from one sample that was sequenced in a study of cytomegalovirus exposure and HLA in healthy donors. PCR used 60 Vbeta primers and 13 Jbeta primers. The protocol was immunoSEQ multiplex PCR, while the TCRdb copy is restricted to in-frame clones and leaves out a portion. The data contain about 130,000 clones, about 82% of them seen just once; the ten biggest clones take up over 1%. The specimen sequenced was PBMCs. The receptors were sampled from a boy younger than 18 in good health and CMV-seronegative.

The chain carries TRBV6-6 and TRBJ1-3; the match to TRBD1 covers 7 bases. V gave up 4 bases and J gave up 4 bases; unmatched junction bases: 4. This CDR3 comprises 14 residues. CDR1 and CDR2 from the germline V gene are MNHNY and SVGAGI (reference sequence). The CDR3 loop is CASSFRTGGNTIYF. The CDR3 bases are TGTGCCAGCAGTTTCAGGACAGGCGGAAACACCATATATTTT.

This chain connects TRBV19 to TRBJ1-5; a possible D gene is TRBD1 (5 bases). V was cut by 3 bases and J by 5 bases, with 17 bases left in between. Germline CDR1 and CDR2: LNHDA and SQIVND (reference sequence). The CDR3 runs to 16 residues. The CDR3 here is CASSILGPVGDQPQHF. CDR3 in DNA: TGTGCCAGTAGTATCCTGGGGCCGGTTGGGGATCAGCCCCAGCATTTT. The complete variable domain, with remaining parts taken from reference TRBV19 and TRBJ1-5, reads DGGITQSPKYLFRKEGQNVTLSCEQNLNHDAMYWYRQDPGQGLRLIYYSQIVNDFQKGDIAEGYSVSREKKESFPLTVTSAQKNPTAFYLCASSILGPVGDQPQHFGDGTRLSIL.

V is TRBV29-1 and J is TRBJ2-5, with D tentatively TRBD1 (6 bases). The CDR3 covers 12 residues. V was clipped by 5 bases and J by 2 bases, with 9 bases between them. Germline CDR1 and CDR2: SQVTM and ANQGSEA. CDR3 sequence (DNA): TGCAGCGTTAAGGACAGACAAGAGACCCAGTACTTC. This codes for CSVKDRQETQYF.

This clone was recorded a few times. DNA of the CDR3: TGTGCCTGGAGAAGGGACAGGCCCTACGAGCAGTACTTC. This gives the protein CAWRRDRPYEQYF. The chain has TRBV30 and TRBJ2-7; 8 nucleotides line up with TRBD1. The CDR3 extends over 13 amino acids. Trimming took 3 bases from V and 2 from J; bases not matched to a gene: 3. Germline CDR1 and CDR2: GTSNPN and SVGIG (reference sequence). The full variable domain, rest sourced from reference TRBV30 and TRBJ2-7, is SQTIHQWPATLVQPVGSPLSLECTVEGTSNPNLYWYRQAAGRGLQLLFYSVGIGQISSEVPQNLSASRPQDRQFILSSKKLLLSDSGFYLCAWRRDRPYEQYFGPGTRLTVT.

This chain uses TRBV27 with TRBJ2-5, with D perhaps matching TRBD1 (7 bases). The J call could be wrong; TRBJ2-7 is a better fit for the DNA end. Germline CDR1 and CDR2: MNHEY and SMNVEV (reference sequence). CDR3 length: 15 amino acids. CDR3 sequence reads: CASSFQGGLSYEQYF. The DNA of the CDR3 is TGTGCCAGCAGTTTCCAGGGGGGCCTTTCCTACGAGCAGTACTTC.

The chain recombines TRBV4-2 with TRBJ2-7, with 7 bases aligning to TRBD2. The ends lost 5 bases at V and 1 base at J; junction bases unmatched: 5. Germline CDR1 LGHNA, CDR2 YNFKEQ. The CDR3 runs 14 residues. The CDR3 loop is CASSSGAQSYEQYF. Here the CDR3 DNA reads TGTGCCAGCAGCAGCGGGGCCCAATCCTACGAGCAGTACTTC.

The chain recombines TRBV11-1 with TRBJ2-5; perhaps TRBD1 as D (5 bases). CDR1 SGHAT and CDR2 FQDESV come from the germline V gene (reference sequence). V lost 3 bases to trimming and J lost 3 bases, with 8 bases between them. This CDR3 is 13 amino acids long. The CDR3 here is CASSLIQEETQYF. CDR3 in DNA: TGTGCCAGCAGCTTGATACAGGAAGAGACCCAGTACTTC.

The CDR3 bases are TGTGCCAGCAGCTTGTGGGGGGGGGCCGGGATCAATCAGCCCCAGCATTTT. Residues: CASSLWGGAGINQPQHF. The chain is built from TRBV5-6 and TRBJ1-5; D perhaps matches TRBD1 (6 bases). Germline CDR1 reads SGHDT; CDR2 reads YYEEEE. V lost 1 base and J lost 3, with 17 bases in between. The CDR3 is made up of 17 amino acids.

The V gene is TRBV7-9, the J gene TRBJ2-5; TRBD2 aligns across 14 bases. With V trimmed by 4 bases and J by 5 bases, 0 bases remained unmatched. The CDR3 length is 14 residues. Germline V gene sequence: CDR1 SEHNR, CDR2 FQNEAQ (reference sequence). CDR3 DNA sequence: TGTGCCAGCAGCTGGACTAGCGGGAGGGAGACCCAGTACTTC. It is translated as CASSWTSGRETQYF.

V is TRBV18 and J is TRBJ1-2, with 8 nucleotides matching TRBD1. The germline gives CDR1 KGHSH, CDR2 LQKENI. This CDR3 region has 16 residues. Trimming removed 5 bases from V and 2 bases from J; junction bases left unmatched: 10. CDR3 sequence: CASSAGQETSNYGYTF. The CDR3 bases are TGTGCCAGCTCAGCGGGACAGGAGACATCAAACTATGGCTACACCTTC.

The chain has TRBV6-1 and TRBJ2-5, with 7 positions matching TRBD1. Per the germline V gene, CDR1 is MNHNS and CDR2 is SASEGT. V was clipped by 10 bases and J by 2 bases; unmatched bases: 7. The CDR3 length is 13 residues. CDR3 residues: CATWTGRQETQYF. CDR3 DNA sequence: TGTGCCACGTGGACAGGCAGACAAGAGACCCAGTACTTC.

The chain employs TRBV29-1 and TRBJ1-2, with 8 bases lining up with TRBD1. The CDR3 contains 14 residues. CDR1 SQVTM and CDR2 ANQGSEA come from the germline V gene. Losses at the gene ends were 7 bases for V and 0 bases for J; bases not matched to a gene: 7. CDR3 protein: CSGAGDRTNYGYTF. CDR3 sequence (DNA): TGCAGCGGGGCGGGGGACAGGACTAACTATGGCTACACCTTC.

This sequence joins TRBV4-3 and TRBJ2-7; 10 nucleotides agree with TRBD1. Per the germline V gene, CDR1 is LGHNA and CDR2 is YSLEER. Trimming removed 4 bases from V and 6 bases from J; junction bases left unmatched: 9. The CDR3 extends over 15 amino acids. DNA for the CDR3: TGCGCCAGCAGCCCCTTTGGGACAGGGGCGAGCGAGCAGTACTTC. Its protein product is CASSPFGTGASEQYF.

The chain is built from TRBV13 and TRBJ1-1; 9 nucleotides line up with TRBD1. There are 15 residues in the CDR3. Germline V CDR1 and CDR2: PRHDT, FYEKMQ (reference sequence). J was trimmed by 1 base and V by 4 bases; bases with no gene match: 4. The CDR3 is CASSSGQGQNTEAFF. The CDR3, as DNA: TGTGCCAGCAGCTCCGGACAGGGGCAGAACACTGAAGCTTTCTTT. Together with reference TRBV13 and TRBJ1-1, the CDR3 gives the full variable domain: AAGVIQSPRHLIKEKRETATLKCYPIPRHDTVYWYQQGPGQDPQFLISFYEKMQSDKGSIPDRFSAQQFSDYHSELNMSSLELGDSALYFCASSSGQGQNTEAFFGQGTRLTVV.

This clone came up a few times. The chain is built from TRBV2 and TRBJ2-1, with a tentative D call TRBD2 (5 bases). Germline CDR1 SNHLY, CDR2 FYNNEI. Trimming removed 6 bases from V and 7 bases from J, with 16 bases in between. This CDR3 region has 14 residues. CDR3: CASSLRGWGNEQFF. CDR3 DNA sequence: TGTGCCAGCAGCCTTCGGGGTTGGGGTAATGAGCAGTTCTTC.

The J gene is TRBJ2-2, the V gene TRBV9; 13 bases line up with TRBD2. The trim removed 3 bases at V and 6 bases at J, leaving 11 bases unmatched. The V gene's germline CDR1 is SGDLS and CDR2 YYNGEE. The CDR3 is 18 residues long. The chain's CDR3 is CASSGGTPLAGGPGELFF. For the CDR3, the DNA is TGTGCCAGCAGCGGCGGGACTCCACTAGCGGGAGGGCCCGGGGAGCTGTTTTTT. Full variable domain (rest looked up from reference TRBV9 and TRBJ2-2): DSGVTQTPKHLITATGQRVTLRCSPRSGDLSVYWYQQSLDQGLQFLIQYYNGEERAKGNILERFSAQQFPDLHSELNLSSLELGDSALYFCASSGGTPLAGGPGELFFGEGSRLTVL.